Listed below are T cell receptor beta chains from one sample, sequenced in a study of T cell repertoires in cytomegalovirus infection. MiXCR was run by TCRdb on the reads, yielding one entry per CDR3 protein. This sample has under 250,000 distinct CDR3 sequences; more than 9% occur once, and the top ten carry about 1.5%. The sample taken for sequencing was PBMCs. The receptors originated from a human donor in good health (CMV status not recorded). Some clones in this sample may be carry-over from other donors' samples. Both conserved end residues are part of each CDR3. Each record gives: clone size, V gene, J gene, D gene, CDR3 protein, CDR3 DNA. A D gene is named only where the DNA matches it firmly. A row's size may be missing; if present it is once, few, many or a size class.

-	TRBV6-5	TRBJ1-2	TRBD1	CASSYQRQGNYGYTF	TGTGCCAGCAGTTACCAGAGACAGGGAAATTATGGCTACACCTTC
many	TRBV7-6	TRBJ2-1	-	CASSLNSFYNEQFF	TGTGCCAGCAGCTTAAACAGTTTCTACAATGAGCAGTTCTTC
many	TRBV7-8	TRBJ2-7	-	CASSLVLDRFYEQYF	TGTGCCAGCAGCTTAGTTCTGGACAGATTCTACGAGCAGTACTTC
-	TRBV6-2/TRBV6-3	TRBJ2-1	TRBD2	CASSREREPNEQFF	TGTGCCAGCAGCCGGGAGCGGGAGCCCAATGAGCAGTTCTTC
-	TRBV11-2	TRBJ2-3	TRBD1	CASSLDFRGRFTDTQYF	TGTGCCAGCAGCTTAGATTTCAGGGGGCGATTCACAGATACGCAGTATTTT
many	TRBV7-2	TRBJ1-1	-	CASNYDGLNTEAFF	TGTGCCAGCAACTACGACGGTCTGAACACTGAAGCTTTCTTT
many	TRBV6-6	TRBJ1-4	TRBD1	CASSYPSGTGGASNEKLFF	TGTGCCAGCAGTTACCCTTCCGGGACAGGGGGCGCCTCGAATGAAAAACTGTTTTTT
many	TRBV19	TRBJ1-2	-	CASTSQQDNYGYTF	TGTGCCAGTACTTCACAGCAGGACAACTATGGCTACACCTTC
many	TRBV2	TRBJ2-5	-	CAGGTNQGETQYF	TGTGCCGGAGGGACCAACCAAGGGGAGACCCAGTACTTC
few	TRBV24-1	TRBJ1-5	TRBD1	CATNEGAGQPQHF	TGTGCCACCAATGAGGGGGCAGGTCAGCCCCAGCATTTT
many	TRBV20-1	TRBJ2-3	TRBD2	CSATETSGNADTQYF	TGCAGTGCTACTGAGACTAGCGGGAACGCAGATACGCAGTATTTT
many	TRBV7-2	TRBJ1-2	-	CASSLDNNYGYTF	TGTGCCAGCAGCTTGGACAATAACTATGGCTACACCTTC
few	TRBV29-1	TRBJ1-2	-	CSVERYSPYGYTF	TGCAGCGTTGAGCGTTACAGCCCATATGGCTACACCTTC
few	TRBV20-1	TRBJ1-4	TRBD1	CSACGTANEKLFF	TGCAGTGCCTGTGGGACAGCTAATGAAAAACTGTTTTTT
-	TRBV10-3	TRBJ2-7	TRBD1	CAISEGTVVSYEQYF	TGTGCCATCAGTGAGGGGACAGTAGTCTCCTACGAGCAGTACTTC
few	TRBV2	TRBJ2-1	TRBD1	CASSRDRGIHEQFF	TGTGCCAGCAGCCGGGACAGGGGGATTCATGAGCAGTTCTTC
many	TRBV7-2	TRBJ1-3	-	CASSPTRPLGNTIYF	TGTGCCAGCAGCCCGACCCGTCCGCTTGGAAACACCATATATTTT
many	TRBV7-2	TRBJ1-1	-	CASSEQGGSEAFF	TGTGCCAGCAGCGAACAGGGTGGATCTGAAGCTTTCTTT
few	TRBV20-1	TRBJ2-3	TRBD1	CSASQRGPTPSTDTQYF	TGCAGTGCTAGCCAGAGGGGGCCAACGCCTAGCACAGATACGCAGTATTTT
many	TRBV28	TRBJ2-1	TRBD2	CASIPSGRAGNEQFF	TGTGCCAGCATACCCAGCGGGAGGGCCGGGAATGAGCAGTTCTTC
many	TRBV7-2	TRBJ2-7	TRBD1	CASSLSDRIHEQYF	TGTGCCAGCAGCCTCTCGGACAGGATTCACGAGCAGTACTTC
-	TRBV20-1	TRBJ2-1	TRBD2	CSAPTLAGVSNEQFF	TGCAGTGCCCCGACCCTAGCGGGAGTGTCCAATGAGCAGTTCTTC